The 5 T cell receptor beta chains reported below all come from one sample, sequenced in a study of T cells in Graves' hyperthyroidism and ophthalmopathy. Template material for amplifying TCR beta CDR3 regions consisted of RNA transcripts. The HTBI set primed first-round TCR CDR3 RT-PCR. A single record per CDR3 protein comes from TCRdb applying MiXCR to the multiplex PCR reads. The table has about 290,000 distinct CDR3 sequences, 13% seen once; the top ten hold roughly 8.5%. Sequenced input: blood. These TCRs come from a woman between 25 and 40 years old with Graves' hyperthyroidism that later progressed to Graves' ophthalmopathy.

In its sample, this clonotype was seen many times. The V gene is TRBV30, the J gene TRBJ1-2, with D unclear. The V and J ends lost 0 bases and 4 bases respectively, with 9 bases between them. CDR1 is GTSNPN and CDR2 is SVGIG in the germline V gene (reference sequence). CDR3 length equals 13 residues. The CDR3 coding sequence is TGTGCCTGGAGTGTAAACAGTCTCTATGGCTACACCTTC. It encodes CAWSVNSLYGYTF.

This clonotype was seen many times. The chain employs TRBV5-5 and TRBJ1-2; no clear D gene. V was pared by 5 bases and J by 8 bases, with 19 bases between. CDR1 and CDR2 (germline): SGHKS, YYEKEE (reference sequence). The CDR3 totals 14 residues. CDR3 amino acids: CASRPTGRLSGYTF. CDR3 DNA sequence: TGTGCCAGCAGGCCAACCGGGAGGCTCTCGGGCTACACCTTC.

This clonotype has ten or more counts. The V gene is TRBV12-3 or TRBV12-4, the J gene TRBJ2-7; 8 nucleotides agree with TRBD1. This CDR3 contains 15 residues. The ends lost 5 bases at V and 7 bases at J; junction bases unmatched: 13. The CDR3 spells CASSTQSDRVYEQYF. Here the CDR3 DNA reads TGTGCCAGCAGTACTCAATCGGACAGGGTCTATGAGCAGTACTTC.

For this clonotype: A much larger clone is a single base away; this may be a read error. The rearrangement uses TRBV11-3 and TRBJ1-2, with D perhaps TRBD1 (5 bases). From germline, CDR1 is SGHNT and CDR2 YENEEA. The CDR3 totals 14 residues. This CDR3 is CASSFPTANYGHTF. The DNA of the CDR3 is TGTGCCAGCAGCTTCCCGACAGCTAACTATGGCCACACCTTC.

This clonotype was counted at least ten times. The chain uses TRBV9 and TRBJ1-5; TRBD1 agrees at 11 bases. V dropped 4 bases and J dropped 5; count of bases not matched to a gene: 5. The V gene's germline CDR1 is SGDLS and CDR2 YYNGEE. The CDR3 extends over 15 amino acids. The CDR3 spells CASSRTGGEDQPQHF. The CDR3 coding sequence is TGTGCCAGCAGCCGGACAGGGGGCGAGGATCAGCCCCAGCATTTT.